A single T cell receptor (beta chain) is shown here with its context. Libraries were prepared by immunoSEQ multiplex PCR; TCRdb keeps only in-frame clonotypes and omits some of them. The table shows 200,000 or so clones, with 70% to 85% occurring only once. This sample was included in a study of blood T cell repertoires in COVID-19. This CDR3 comprises 14 residues. Trimming at V came to 7 bases and at J to 4 bases, leaving 7 bases not matched to a gene. Per germline, CDR1 SQVTM and CDR2 ANQGSEA. Enrollees, roughly 18 to 89 years old, lived in about two dozen US areas. The genes are TRBV29-1 and TRBJ2-3, with 11 bases fitting TRBD1. This TCR came from a man in his fifties or sixties who had recovered from COVID-19. Sequenced input: PBMCs or T cells enriched from blood (not recorded which). Here the CDR3 reads CSADGQGAADTQYF. The DNA of the CDR3 is TGCAGCGCCGATGGACAGGGGGCAGCAGATACGCAGTATTTT.